This T cell receptor (beta chain) was observed in a study of tumor and adjacent non-tumor tissue in lung cancer. Overall study findings and caveats: Patients with more diverse tumor TCRs had worse survival. Significantly higher TCR diversity was found in tumor than normal lung.

Three rounds of nested PCR, following a modified ARM-PCR protocol, produced the TCRbeta library. TCRdb independently ran MiXCR on the multiplex PCR reads; one entry per CDR3 protein. The sample records 65,000 to 90,000 distinct CDR3 sequences, approximately 79% being singletons. CDR1 is DFQATT, CDR2 SNEGSKA, per germline (reference sequence). The CDR3 has 12 residues. This clonotype was detected only a few times. Its antigen is undetermined. A read error may account for a junction end that differs from germline. No cell sorting was done before RNA was extracted from the tissue. This TCR was sampled from a woman aged 50 to 60 with non-small cell lung cancer. This chain joins TRBV20-1 and TRBJ2-1; 8 bases line up with TRBD1. Material: lung tumor tissue. This chain's CDR3 is CSASDRDNVQFF. The CDR3, as DNA: TGCAGTGCATCGGACAGGGACAATGTGCAGTTCTTC.